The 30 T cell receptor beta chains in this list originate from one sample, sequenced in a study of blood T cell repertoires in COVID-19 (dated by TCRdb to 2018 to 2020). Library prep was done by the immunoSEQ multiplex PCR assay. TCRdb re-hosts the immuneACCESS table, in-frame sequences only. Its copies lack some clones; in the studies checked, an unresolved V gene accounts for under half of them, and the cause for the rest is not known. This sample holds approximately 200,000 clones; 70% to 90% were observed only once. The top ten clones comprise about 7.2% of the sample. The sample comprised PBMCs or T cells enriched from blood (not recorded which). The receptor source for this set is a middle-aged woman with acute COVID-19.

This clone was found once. Here the CDR3 DNA reads TGCGCCAGCAGCTTGGATGTAGCGGGGTACAATGAGCAGTTCTTC. This codes for CASSLDVAGYNEQFF. The V call is TRBV5-1, the J call TRBJ2-1; 8 bases fit TRBD2. V was clipped by 0 bases and J by 4 bases; unmatched bases: 3. Germline V gives CDR1 SGHRS, CDR2 YFSETQ. The CDR3 totals 15 residues.

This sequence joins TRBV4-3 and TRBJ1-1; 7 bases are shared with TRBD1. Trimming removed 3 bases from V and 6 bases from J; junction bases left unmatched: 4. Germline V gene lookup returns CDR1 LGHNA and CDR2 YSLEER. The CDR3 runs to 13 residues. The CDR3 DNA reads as TGCGCCAGCAGCCACCAGACAGGGTCTGAAGCTTTCTTT. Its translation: CASSHQTGSEAFF.

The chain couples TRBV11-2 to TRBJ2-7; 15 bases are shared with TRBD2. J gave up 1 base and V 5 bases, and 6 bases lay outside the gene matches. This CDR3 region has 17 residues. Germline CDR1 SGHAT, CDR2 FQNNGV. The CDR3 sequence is CASSEWTSGGGSYEQYF. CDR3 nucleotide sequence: TGTGCCAGCAGCGAATGGACTAGCGGGGGGGGTTCCTACGAGCAGTACTTC.

The CDR3 DNA sequence: TGTGCCACTCGCCTGTGGGCAGGGGAAACTAATAATTCACCCCTCCACTTT. Its translation is CATRLWAGETNNSPLHF. This sequence joins TRBV28 and TRBJ1-6; D is possibly TRBD1 (6 bases). V was shortened by 10 bases and J by 5 bases, with 24 bases between the two germline ends. From germline, CDR1 is MDHEN and CDR2 SYDVKM. CDR3 size: 17 residues.

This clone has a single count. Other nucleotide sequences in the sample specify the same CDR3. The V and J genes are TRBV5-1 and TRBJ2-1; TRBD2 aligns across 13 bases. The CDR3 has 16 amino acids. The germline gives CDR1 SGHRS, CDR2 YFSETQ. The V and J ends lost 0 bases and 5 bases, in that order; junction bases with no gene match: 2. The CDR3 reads CASSLVGTSGNNEQFF. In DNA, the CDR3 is TGCGCCAGCAGCTTGGTCGGGACTAGCGGGAACAATGAGCAGTTCTTC.

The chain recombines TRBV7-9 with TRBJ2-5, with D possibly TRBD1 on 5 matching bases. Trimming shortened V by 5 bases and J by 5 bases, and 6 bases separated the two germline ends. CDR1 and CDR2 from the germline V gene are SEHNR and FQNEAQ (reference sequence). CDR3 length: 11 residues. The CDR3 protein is CASSQGETQYF. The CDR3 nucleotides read TGTGCCAGCAGCCAGGGTGAGACCCAGTACTTC.

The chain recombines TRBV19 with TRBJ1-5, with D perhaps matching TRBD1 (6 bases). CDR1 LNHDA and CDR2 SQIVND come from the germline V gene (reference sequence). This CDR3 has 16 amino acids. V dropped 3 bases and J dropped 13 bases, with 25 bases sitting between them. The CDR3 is CASSMAPGTRPRRQHF. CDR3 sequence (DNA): TGTGCCAGTAGTATGGCCCCCGGGACACGGCCTCGGCGGCAGCATTTT.

CDR3 residues: CASSYGTSLNNEQFF. CDR3 DNA sequence: TGTGCCAGCAGCTACGGGACTAGCTTAAACAATGAGCAGTTCTTC. This chain joins TRBV5-4 and TRBJ2-1; 9 positions match TRBD2. Per the germline V gene, CDR1 is SGHNT and CDR2 is YYREEE (reference sequence). The CDR3 runs to 15 residues. After removal of 3 bases from V and 5 bases from J, the junction contained 6 bases not matched to a gene. Looking up the rest from reference TRBV5-4 and TRBJ2-1 gives the full variable domain: ETGVTQSPTHLIKTRGQQVTLRCSSQSGHNTVSWYQQALGQGPQFIFQYYREEENGRGNFPPRFSGLQFPNYSSELNVNALELDDSALYLCASSYGTSLNNEQFFGPGTRLTVL.

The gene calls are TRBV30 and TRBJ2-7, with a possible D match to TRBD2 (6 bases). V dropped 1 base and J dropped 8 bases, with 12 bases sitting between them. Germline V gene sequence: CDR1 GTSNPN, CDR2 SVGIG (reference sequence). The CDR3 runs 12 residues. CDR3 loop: CAWSGPGGKQYF. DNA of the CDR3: TGTGCCTGGAGTGGCCCCGGGGGTAAGCAGTACTTC.

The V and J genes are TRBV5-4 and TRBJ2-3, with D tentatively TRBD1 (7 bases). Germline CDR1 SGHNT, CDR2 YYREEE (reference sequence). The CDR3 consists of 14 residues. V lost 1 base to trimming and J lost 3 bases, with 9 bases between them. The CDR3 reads CASSLSGGTDTQYF. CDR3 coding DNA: TGTGCCAGCAGCTTGTCAGGGGGGACAGATACGCAGTATTTT.

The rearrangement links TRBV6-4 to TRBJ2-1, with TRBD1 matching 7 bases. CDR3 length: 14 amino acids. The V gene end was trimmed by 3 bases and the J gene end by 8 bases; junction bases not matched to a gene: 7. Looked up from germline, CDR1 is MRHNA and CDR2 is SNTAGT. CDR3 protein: CASSEGDSSDEQFF. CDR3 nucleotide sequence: TGTGCCAGCAGTGAGGGGGACAGCAGCGATGAGCAGTTCTTC.

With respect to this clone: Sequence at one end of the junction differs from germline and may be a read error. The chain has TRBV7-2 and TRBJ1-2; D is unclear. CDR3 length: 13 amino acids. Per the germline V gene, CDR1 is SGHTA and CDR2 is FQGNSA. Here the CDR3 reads CASNLNGVYGYTF. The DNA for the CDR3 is TGTGCCAGCAACTTAAACGGGGTCTATGGCTACACCTTC.

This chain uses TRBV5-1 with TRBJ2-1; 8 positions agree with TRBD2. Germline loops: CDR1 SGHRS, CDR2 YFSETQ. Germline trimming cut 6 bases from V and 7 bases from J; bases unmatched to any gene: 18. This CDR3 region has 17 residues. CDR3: CASTLRVLAGTGNEQFF. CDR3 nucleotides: TGCGCCAGCACCCTAAGGGTCCTAGCGGGTACGGGTAATGAGCAGTTCTTC. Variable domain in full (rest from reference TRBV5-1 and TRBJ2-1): KAGVTQTPRYLIKTRGQQVTLSCSPISGHRSVSWYQQTPGQGLQFLFEYFSETQRNKGNFPGRFSGRQFSNSRSEMNVSTLELGDSALYLCASTLRVLAGTGNEQFFGPGTRLTVL.

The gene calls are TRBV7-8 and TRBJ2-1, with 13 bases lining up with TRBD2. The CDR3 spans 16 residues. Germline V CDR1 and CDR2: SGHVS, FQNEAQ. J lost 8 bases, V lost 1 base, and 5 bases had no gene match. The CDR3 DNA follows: TGTGCCAGCAGCTTAGACACTAGCGGGGGGGCCCATGAGCAGTTCTTC. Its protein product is CASSLDTSGGAHEQFF.

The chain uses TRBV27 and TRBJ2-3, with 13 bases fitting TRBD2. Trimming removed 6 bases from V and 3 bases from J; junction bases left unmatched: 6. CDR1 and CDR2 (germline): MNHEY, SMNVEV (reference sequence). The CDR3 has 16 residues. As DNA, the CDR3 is TGTGCCAGCAGCTTGACTAGCGGGAGGTTTACAGATACGCAGTATTTT. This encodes CASSLTSGRFTDTQYF.

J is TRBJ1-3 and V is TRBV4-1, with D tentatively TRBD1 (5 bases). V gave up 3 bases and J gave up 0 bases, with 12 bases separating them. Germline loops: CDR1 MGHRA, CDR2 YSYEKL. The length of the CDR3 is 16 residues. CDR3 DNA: TGCGCCAGCAGCCAGGGGACTTTTGGCTCTGGAAACACCATATATTTT. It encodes CASSQGTFGSGNTIYF.

This chain's CDR3 is CSVLTARNQPQHF. In DNA form, the CDR3 reads TGCAGCGTTCTAACAGCACGTAATCAGCCCCAGCATTTT. The V call is TRBV29-1, the J call TRBJ1-5; D unclear. This CDR3 contains 13 residues. The V end was cut by 5 bases, the J end by 4 bases, with 12 bases between. Germline V gene lookup returns CDR1 SQVTM and CDR2 ANQGSEA.

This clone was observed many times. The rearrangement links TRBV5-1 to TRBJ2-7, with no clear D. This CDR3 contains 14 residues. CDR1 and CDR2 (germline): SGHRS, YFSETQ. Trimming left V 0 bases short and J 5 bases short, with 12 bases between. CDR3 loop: CASSLGGRSDEQYF. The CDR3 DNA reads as TGCGCCAGCAGCTTGGGTGGCAGAAGTGACGAGCAGTACTTC.

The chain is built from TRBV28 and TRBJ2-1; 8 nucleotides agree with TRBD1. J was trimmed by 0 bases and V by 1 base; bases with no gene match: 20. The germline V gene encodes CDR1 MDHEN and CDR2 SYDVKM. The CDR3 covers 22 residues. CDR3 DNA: TGTGCCAGCAGTTTATCTTTCCTACCGGGACAGGAGATATCGAGCTCCTACAATGAGCAGTTCTTC. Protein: CASSLSFLPGQEISSSYNEQFF.

CDR3: CASSFGSGTSPNEQFF. The CDR3 DNA sequence: TGTGCCAGCAGTTTTGGCTCAGGAACTAGTCCCAATGAGCAGTTCTTC. This rearrangement joins TRBV28 to TRBJ2-1; weak D call: TRBD2 (5 bases). Between the trimmed V and J ends, which lost 3 bases and 6 bases, there was a span of 18 bases. This CDR3 spans 16 amino acids. CDR1 MDHEN and CDR2 SYDVKM come from the germline V gene.

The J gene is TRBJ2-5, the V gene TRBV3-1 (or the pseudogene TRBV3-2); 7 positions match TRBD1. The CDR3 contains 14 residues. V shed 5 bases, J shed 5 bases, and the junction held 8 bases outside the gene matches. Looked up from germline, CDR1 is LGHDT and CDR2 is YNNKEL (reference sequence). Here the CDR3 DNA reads TGTGCCAGCAGCGAACCGGGACAGTATGAGACCCAGTACTTC. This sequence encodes CASSEPGQYETQYF.

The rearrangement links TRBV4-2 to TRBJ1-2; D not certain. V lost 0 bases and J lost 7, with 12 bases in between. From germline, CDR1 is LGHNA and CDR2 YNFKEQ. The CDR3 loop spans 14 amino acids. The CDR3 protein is CASSQDEQSAGYTF. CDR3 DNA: TGTGCCAGCAGCCAAGATGAACAAAGCGCTGGCTACACCTTC.

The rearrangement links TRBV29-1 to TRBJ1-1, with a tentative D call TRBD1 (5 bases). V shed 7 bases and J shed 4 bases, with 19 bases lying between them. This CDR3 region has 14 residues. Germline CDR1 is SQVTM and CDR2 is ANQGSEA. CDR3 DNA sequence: TGCAGCGGCGGGGAACGAAGCGGGGGCACTGAAGCTTTCTTT. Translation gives CSGGERSGGTEAFF.

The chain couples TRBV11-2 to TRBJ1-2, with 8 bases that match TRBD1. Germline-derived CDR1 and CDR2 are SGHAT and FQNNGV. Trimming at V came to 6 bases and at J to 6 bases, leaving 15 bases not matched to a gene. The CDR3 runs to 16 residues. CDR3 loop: CASSLGTGLSVDGYTF. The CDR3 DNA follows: TGTGCCAGCAGTCTGGGGACAGGTCTTTCCGTCGATGGCTACACCTTC. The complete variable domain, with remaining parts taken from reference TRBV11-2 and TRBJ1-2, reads EAGVAQSPRYKIIEKRQSVAFWCNPISGHATLYWYQQILGQGPKLLIQFQNNGVVDDSQLPKDRFSAERLKGVDSTLKIQPAKLEDSAVYLCASSLGTGLSVDGYTFGSGTRLTVV.

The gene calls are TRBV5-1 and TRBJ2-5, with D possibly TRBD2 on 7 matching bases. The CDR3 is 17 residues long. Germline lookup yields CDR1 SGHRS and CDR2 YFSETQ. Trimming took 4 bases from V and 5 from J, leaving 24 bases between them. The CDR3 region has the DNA TGCGCCAGCAGCGGGACCTACGCGGGGGCCCGACCCGAGACCCAGTACTTC. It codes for CASSGTYAGARPETQYF.

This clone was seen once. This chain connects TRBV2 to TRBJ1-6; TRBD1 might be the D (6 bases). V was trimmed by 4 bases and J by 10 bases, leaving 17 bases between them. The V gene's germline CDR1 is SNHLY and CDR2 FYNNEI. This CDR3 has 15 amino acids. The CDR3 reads CASSANGAGDSPLHF. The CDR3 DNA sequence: TGTGCCAGCAGTGCGAATGGAGCAGGGGACTCACCCCTCCACTTT.

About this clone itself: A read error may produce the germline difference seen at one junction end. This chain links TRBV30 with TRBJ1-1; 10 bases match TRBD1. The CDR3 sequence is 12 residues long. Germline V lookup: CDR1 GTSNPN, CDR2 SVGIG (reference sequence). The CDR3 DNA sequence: TGTGCAATGGGACAGGGGAACATTGAAGCTTTCTTT. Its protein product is CAMGQGNIEAFF.

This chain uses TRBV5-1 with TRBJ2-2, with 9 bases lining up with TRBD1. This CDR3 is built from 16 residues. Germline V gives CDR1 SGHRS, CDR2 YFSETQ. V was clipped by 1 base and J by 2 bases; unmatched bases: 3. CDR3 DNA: TGCGCCAGCAGCTTGCACAGGGGGCGAAACACCGGGGAGCTGTTTTTT. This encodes CASSLHRGRNTGELFF.

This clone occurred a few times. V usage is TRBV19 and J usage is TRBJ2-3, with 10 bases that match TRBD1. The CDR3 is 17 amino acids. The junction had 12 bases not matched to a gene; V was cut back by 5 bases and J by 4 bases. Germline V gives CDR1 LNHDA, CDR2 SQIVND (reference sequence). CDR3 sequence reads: CASSLGQGRRGADTQYF. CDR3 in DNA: TGTGCCAGTAGTTTGGGACAGGGGCGAAGGGGCGCAGATACGCAGTATTTT.

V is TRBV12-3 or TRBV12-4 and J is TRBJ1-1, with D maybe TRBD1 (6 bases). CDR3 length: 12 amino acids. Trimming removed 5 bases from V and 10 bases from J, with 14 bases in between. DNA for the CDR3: TGTGCCAGCAGTCTAGGGGCAGGGGCAGCTTTCTTT. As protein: CASSLGAGAAFF.